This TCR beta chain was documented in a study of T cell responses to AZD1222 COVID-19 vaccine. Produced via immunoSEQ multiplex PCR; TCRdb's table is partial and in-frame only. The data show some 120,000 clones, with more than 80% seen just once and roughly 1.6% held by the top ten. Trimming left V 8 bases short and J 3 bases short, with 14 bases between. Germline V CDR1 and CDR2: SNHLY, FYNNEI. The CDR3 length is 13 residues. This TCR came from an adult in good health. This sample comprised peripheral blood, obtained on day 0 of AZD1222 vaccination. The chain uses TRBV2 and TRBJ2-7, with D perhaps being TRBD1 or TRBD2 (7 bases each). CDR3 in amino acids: CASWEGQFYEQYF. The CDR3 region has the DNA TGTGCCAGCTGGGAGGGACAGTTCTACGAGCAGTACTTC.